In this sample, the clone carrying this T cell receptor (beta chain) turned up a few times. This entry is derived from a study of shared clonotypes between healthy human individuals. Study-level background: For every donor, three CD4 naive, three CD4 memory, two CD8 naive and one CD8 memory plates were used.

Sequencing was performed with immunoSEQ multiplex PCR; in TCRdb, only in-frame clones are kept and a portion is missing. The sample lists 950,000 to 1,100,000 clones; around 74% were seen once. The investigators split CD4+ cells into a CD45RA+ naive subset and a CD45RA-negative memory subset. Sample: memory CD4+ T cells sorted from blood. Indicated subset: CD45RA-negative fraction. The sequence was collected from a man aged 18 to 29 in good health.

CDR3 in amino acids: CASKGTNTGEQYF. The CDR3 coding sequence is TGTGCCAGCAAGGGCACAAACACGGGAGAGCAGTACTTC. The rearrangement uses TRBV2 and TRBJ2-7; a possible D gene is TRBD2 (5 bases). This CDR3 contains 13 residues. V lost 7 bases and J 7 bases, leaving 17 bases between the germline ends. Germline CDR1 and CDR2: SNHLY and FYNNEI.